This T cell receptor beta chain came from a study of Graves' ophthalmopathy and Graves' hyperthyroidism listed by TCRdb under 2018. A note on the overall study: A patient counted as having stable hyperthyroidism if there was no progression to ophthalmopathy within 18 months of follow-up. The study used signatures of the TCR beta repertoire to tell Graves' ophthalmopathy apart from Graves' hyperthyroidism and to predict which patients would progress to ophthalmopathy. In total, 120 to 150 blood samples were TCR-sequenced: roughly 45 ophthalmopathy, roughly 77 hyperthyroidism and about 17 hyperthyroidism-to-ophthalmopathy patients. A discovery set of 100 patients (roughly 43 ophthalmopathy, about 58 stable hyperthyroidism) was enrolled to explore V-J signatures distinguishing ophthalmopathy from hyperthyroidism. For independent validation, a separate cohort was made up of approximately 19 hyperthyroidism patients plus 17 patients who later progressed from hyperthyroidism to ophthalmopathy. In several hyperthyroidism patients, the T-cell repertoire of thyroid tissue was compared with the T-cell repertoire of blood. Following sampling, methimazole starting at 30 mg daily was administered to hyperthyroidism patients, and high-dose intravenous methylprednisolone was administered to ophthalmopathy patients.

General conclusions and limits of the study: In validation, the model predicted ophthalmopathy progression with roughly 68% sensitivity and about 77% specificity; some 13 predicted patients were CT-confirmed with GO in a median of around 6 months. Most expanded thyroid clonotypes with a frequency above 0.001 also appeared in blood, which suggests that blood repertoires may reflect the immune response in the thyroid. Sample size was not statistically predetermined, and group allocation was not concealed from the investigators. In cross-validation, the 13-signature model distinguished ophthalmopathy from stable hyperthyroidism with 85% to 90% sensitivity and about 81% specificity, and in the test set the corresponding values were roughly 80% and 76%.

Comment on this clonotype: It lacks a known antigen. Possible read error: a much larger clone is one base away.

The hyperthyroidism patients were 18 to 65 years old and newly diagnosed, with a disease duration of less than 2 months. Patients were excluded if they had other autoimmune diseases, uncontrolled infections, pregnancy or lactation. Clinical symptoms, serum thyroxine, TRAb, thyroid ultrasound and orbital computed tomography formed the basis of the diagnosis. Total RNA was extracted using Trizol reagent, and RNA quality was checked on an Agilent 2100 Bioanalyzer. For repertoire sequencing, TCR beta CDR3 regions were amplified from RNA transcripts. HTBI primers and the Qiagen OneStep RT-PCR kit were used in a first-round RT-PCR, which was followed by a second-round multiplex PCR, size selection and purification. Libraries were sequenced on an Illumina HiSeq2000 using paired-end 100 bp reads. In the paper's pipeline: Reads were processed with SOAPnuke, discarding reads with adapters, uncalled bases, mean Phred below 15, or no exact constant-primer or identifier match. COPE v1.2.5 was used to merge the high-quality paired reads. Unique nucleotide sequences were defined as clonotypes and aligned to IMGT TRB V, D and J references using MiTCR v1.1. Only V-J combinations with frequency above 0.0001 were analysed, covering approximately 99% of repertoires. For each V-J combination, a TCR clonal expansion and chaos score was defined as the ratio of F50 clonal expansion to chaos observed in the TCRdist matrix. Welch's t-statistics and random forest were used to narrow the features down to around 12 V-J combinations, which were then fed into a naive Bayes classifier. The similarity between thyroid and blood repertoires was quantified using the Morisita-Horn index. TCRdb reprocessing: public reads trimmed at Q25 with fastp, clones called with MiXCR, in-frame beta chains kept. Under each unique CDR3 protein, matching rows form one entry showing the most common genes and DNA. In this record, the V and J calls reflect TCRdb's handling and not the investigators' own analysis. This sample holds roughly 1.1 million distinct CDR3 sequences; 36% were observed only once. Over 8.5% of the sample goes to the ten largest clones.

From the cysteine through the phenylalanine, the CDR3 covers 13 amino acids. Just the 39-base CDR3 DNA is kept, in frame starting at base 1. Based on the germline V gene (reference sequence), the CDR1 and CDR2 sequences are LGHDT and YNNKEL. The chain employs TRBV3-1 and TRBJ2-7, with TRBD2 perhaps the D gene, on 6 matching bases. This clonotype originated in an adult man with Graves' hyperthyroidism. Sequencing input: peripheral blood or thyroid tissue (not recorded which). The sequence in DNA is TGTGCCAGCCGCCACCTACTAGCCGGTGAGCAGTACTTC. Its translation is CASRHLLAGEQYF.